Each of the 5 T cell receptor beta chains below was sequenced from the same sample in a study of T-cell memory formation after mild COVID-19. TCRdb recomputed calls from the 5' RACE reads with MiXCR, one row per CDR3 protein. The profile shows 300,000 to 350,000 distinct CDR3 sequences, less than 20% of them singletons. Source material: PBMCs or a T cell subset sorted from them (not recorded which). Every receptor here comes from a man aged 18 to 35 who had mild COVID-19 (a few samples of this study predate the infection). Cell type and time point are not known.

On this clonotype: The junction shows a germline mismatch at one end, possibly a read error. The CDR3 DNA sequence: TGTGCCAGCAGCGTAGCTGCGACAGGGTATGGCTACACCTTC. Translation: CASSVAATGYGYTF. The rearrangement joins TRBV7-9 to TRBJ1-2; 7 bases line up with TRBD1. This CDR3 contains 14 residues. Per germline, CDR1 SEHNR and CDR2 FQNEAQ (reference sequence). Looking up the rest from reference TRBV7-9 and TRBJ1-2 gives the full variable domain: DTGVSQNPRHKITKRGQNVTFRCDPISEHNRLYWYRQTLGQGPEFLTYFQNEAQLEKSRLLSDRFSAERPKGSFSTLEIQRTEQGDSAMYLCASSVAATGYGYTFGSGTRLTVV.

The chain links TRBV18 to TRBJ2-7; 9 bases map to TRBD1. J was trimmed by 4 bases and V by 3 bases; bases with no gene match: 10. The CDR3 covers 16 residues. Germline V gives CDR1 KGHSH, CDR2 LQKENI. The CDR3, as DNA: TGTGCCAGCTCACCTCCACTTCGACAGGGGGTTTACGAGCAGTACTTC. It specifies CASSPPLRQGVYEQYF. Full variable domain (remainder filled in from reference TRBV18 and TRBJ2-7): NAGVMQNPRHLVRRRGQEARLRCSPMKGHSHVYWYRQLPEEGLKFMVYLQKENIIDESGMPKERFSAEFPKEGPSILRIQQVVRGDSAAYFCASSPPLRQGVYEQYFGPGTRLTVT.

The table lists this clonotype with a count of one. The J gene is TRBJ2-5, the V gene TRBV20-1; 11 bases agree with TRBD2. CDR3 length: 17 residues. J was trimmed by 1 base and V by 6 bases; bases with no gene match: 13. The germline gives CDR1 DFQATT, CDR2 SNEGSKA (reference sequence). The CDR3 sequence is CSAPSPASGGSQETQYF. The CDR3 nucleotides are TGCAGTGCCCCGTCCCCGGCTAGCGGGGGGTCCCAAGAGACCCAGTACTTC.

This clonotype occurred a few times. Here the CDR3 DNA reads TGTGCCAGCAGTGCGGGGGACTTTTACAATGAGCAGTTCTTC. Translated, it gives CASSAGDFYNEQFF. This rearrangement joins TRBV12-3 or TRBV12-4 to TRBJ2-1, with 7 bases fitting TRBD2. J lost 4 bases, V lost 5 bases, and 5 bases had no gene match. This CDR3 has 14 residues.

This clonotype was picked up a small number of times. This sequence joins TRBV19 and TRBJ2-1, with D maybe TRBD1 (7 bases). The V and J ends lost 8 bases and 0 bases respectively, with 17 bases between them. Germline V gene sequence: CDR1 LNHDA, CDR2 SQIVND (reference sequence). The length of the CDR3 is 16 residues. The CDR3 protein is CASAPGDSSSYNEQFF. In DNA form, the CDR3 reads TGTGCCAGTGCGCCGGGGGACAGCTCCTCCTACAATGAGCAGTTCTTC.